The 9 T cell receptor beta chains presented below share a single source sample, sequenced in a study of cytomegalovirus exposure and HLA in healthy donors. In the PCR, 60 Vbeta and 13 Jbeta primers were used. The repertoire was sequenced with immunoSEQ multiplex PCR; TCRdb's copy has only in-frame clones and lacks some. The sample records approximately 290,000 clones, 75% to 85% being singletons. Material for sequencing was PBMCs. These receptors all come from a girl aged 2 to 9 in good health and CMV-seronegative.

This chain joins TRBV28 and TRBJ2-7; tentatively, D is TRBD2 (5 bases). The V gene lost 5 bases and the J gene lost 7 bases, with 9 bases spanning the gap. CDR3 length equals 11 residues. The germline gives CDR1 MDHEN, CDR2 SYDVKM. DNA for the CDR3: TGTGCCAGCAGTGACGGCGGGGAGCAGTACTTC. This encodes CASSDGGEQYF.

This clone appeared a few times. The chain employs TRBV2 and TRBJ2-2; TRBD1 is a possible D gene (5 bases). The CDR3 sequence is 13 residues long. Germline CDR1 is SNHLY and CDR2 is FYNNEI. V shed 8 bases and J shed 6 bases, with 13 bases lying between them. In DNA, the CDR3 is TGTGCCAGCCTAGGGGATTATTCCGGGGAGCTGTTTTTT. It codes for CASLGDYSGELFF. Full variable domain (outside the CDR3, taken from reference TRBV2 and TRBJ2-2): EPEVTQTPSHQVTQMGQEVILRCVPISNHLYFYWYRQILGQKVEFLVSFYNNEISEKSEIFDDQFSVERPDGSNFTLKIRSTKLEDSAMYFCASLGDYSGELFFGEGSRLTVL.

The chain joins TRBV30 to TRBJ2-6; 8 nucleotides align to TRBD1. Trimming removed 5 bases from V and 2 bases from J; junction bases left unmatched: 2. The germline gives CDR1 GTSNPN, CDR2 SVGIG (reference sequence). The CDR3 is made up of 14 amino acids. CDR3 loop: CAWGQGPGANVLTF. CDR3 nucleotide sequence: TGTGCCTGGGGACAGGGACCTGGGGCCAACGTCCTGACTTTC.

The V and J genes are TRBV30 and TRBJ1-4; no definite D call. Looked up from germline, CDR1 is GTSNPN and CDR2 is SVGIG (reference sequence). CDR3 length equals 19 residues. Between the trimmed V and J ends, which lost 0 bases and 8 bases, there was a span of 28 bases. CDR3 in amino acids: CAWSVQKCPVAWAGEKLFF. CDR3 nucleotide sequence: TGTGCCTGGAGTGTTCAAAAATGTCCGGTCGCGTGGGCGGGAGAAAAACTGTTTTTT.

The sample holds one count of this clone. This sequence joins TRBV28 and TRBJ1-1; perhaps TRBD1 as D (6 bases). The CDR3 is 15 residues long. CDR1 MDHEN and CDR2 SYDVKM come from the germline V gene. V dropped 3 bases and J dropped 0 bases, with 11 bases sitting between them. The CDR3 bases are TGTGCCAGCAGTTTGTCAGGGGCCTTGAACACTGAAGCTTTCTTT. It codes for CASSLSGALNTEAFF.

This clone has only one observation. CDR3 in amino acids: CAWSSCRVSLTFTEAFF. The CDR3 region has the DNA TGTGCCTGGAGTTCTTGCCGTGTGAGCTTGACTTTCACTGAAGCTTTCTTT. The chain combines TRBV30 with TRBJ1-1; no definite D call. Trimming shortened V by 2 bases and J by 4 bases, and 23 bases separated the two germline ends. The CDR3 has 17 residues. Germline V lookup: CDR1 GTSNPN, CDR2 SVGIG (reference sequence).

This chain joins TRBV7-6 and TRBJ1-1, with 7 nucleotides matching TRBD1. There are 14 residues in the CDR3. Germline V gene lookup returns CDR1 SGHVS and CDR2 FNYEAQ. Germline trimming cut 2 bases from V and 8 bases from J; bases unmatched to any gene: 8. CDR3 nucleotides: TGTGCCAGCAGCTTAAGGGACAGACCGAAAGAAGCTTTCTTT. Translation gives CASSLRDRPKEAFF.

J is TRBJ2-7 and V is TRBV28; 9 bases map to TRBD1. Germline V gene lookup returns CDR1 MDHEN and CDR2 SYDVKM. V dropped 2 bases and J dropped 5; count of bases not matched to a gene: 4. The length of the CDR3 is 14 residues. The CDR3 region has the DNA TGTGCCAGCAGTTTAACAGGGGGCGTCGACGAGCAGTACTTC. This encodes CASSLTGGVDEQYF.

The chain couples TRBV7-3 to TRBJ2-2, with 10 bases aligning to TRBD2. The junction had 10 bases not matched to a gene; V was cut back by 1 base and J by 8 bases. Per germline, CDR1 SGHTA and CDR2 FQGTGA. The CDR3 runs 17 residues. The CDR3 DNA sequence: TGTGCCAGCAGCTTAAACCCCCCTAGCGGGAGTGAGGGGGAGCTGTTTTTT. This codes for CASSLNPPSGSEGELFF.